A single T cell receptor (beta chain) is shown here with its context. The antigen remains undetermined. The data were obtained in a study of CD8 T cell repertoires and HIV-1 epitope variants. Overall study context: Twenty-five autologous and known Gag and Nef epitope variant peptides each stimulated T cells separately.

Here immunoSEQ multiplex PCR was the method, and the copy in TCRdb shows in-frame clones only, minus some. The sample holds roughly 100,000 clones, 60% to 80% seen once. Overall study findings and caveats: Nef KF9 drew five clonotypes and HW9 one, without TAALDMSHF responses. About nine TCR beta clonotypes were antigen-specific, 6 or 7 apparently recognizing autologous or escape variants.

Sequencing used uncultured baseline CD8+ T cells from peripheral blood mononuclear cells (PBMCs). This receptor was taken from a male donor with HIV.

The CDR3 reads CATSTGYQPQHF. CDR3 DNA sequence: TGTGCCACTTCGACAGGTTATCAGCCCCAGCATTTT. This chain links TRBV27 with TRBJ1-5, with D perhaps matching TRBD1 (6 bases). This CDR3 contains 12 residues. Trimming shortened V by 10 bases and J by 5 bases, and 12 bases separated the two germline ends. The germline V gene encodes CDR1 MNHEY and CDR2 SMNVEV (reference sequence).